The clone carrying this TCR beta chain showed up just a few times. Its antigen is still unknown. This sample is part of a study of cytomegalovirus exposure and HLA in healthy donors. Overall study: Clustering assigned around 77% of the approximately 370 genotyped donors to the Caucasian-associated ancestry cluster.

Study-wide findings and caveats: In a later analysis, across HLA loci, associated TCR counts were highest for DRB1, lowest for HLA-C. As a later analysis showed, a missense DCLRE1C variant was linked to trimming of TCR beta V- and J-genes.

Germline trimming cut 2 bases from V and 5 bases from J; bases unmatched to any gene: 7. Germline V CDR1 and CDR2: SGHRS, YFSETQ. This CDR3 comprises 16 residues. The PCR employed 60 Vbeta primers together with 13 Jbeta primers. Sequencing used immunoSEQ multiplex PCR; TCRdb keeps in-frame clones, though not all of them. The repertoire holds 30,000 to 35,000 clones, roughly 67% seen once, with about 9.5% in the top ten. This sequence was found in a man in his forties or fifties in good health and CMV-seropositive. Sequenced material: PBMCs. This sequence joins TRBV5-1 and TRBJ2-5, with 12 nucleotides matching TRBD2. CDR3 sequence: CASSLPSSGGAETQYF. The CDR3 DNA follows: TGCGCCAGCAGCTTACCATCTAGCGGGGGGGCCGAGACCCAGTACTTC.